This TCR beta chain was sequenced in a study of graft-versus-host responses after intestinal transplantation. Background on the study: Multivisceral, liver-intestinal, or isolated intestinal transplants were received by the recipients. The whole recipient group had anti-thymocyte globulin induction followed by tacrolimus and steroids for roughly three years. Study-wide findings and caveats: Recipient marrow held GvH clones, some first seen in ileum or blood. Graft-donor T cell macrochimerism coincided with high graft-versus-host to host-versus-graft clonal ratios in allografts.

V lost 3 bases and J lost 2, with 8 bases in between. There are 13 residues in the CDR3. Per the germline V gene, CDR1 is LNHDA and CDR2 is SQIVND (reference sequence). As for this clone: The antigen remains undetermined.

Method: immunoSEQ multiplex PCR; TCRdb's copy keeps in-frame clones and lacks some. This sample yields about 80,000 clones, of which around 93% are seen a single time; approximately 0.7% belongs to the top ten. The chain recombines TRBV19 with TRBJ2-7, with D unresolved. This sequence originates from a human patient who received an intestinal transplant, so some T cells may come from the graft donor. The input for sequencing was PBMCs, taken 98 days after intestinal transplantation. For the CDR3, the DNA is TGTGCCAGTAGTATGGGCCAGGCCTACGAGCAGTACTTC. Translation: CASSMGQAYEQYF. The full variable domain, in which reference TRBV19 and TRBJ2-7 provide the parts outside the CDR3, is DGGITQSPKYLFRKEGQNVTLSCEQNLNHDAMYWYRQDPGQGLRLIYYSQIVNDFQKGDIAEGYSVSREKKESFPLTVTSAQKNPTAFYLCASSMGQAYEQYFGPGTRLTVT.